This T cell receptor (beta chain) was found in a study of cytomegalovirus exposure and HLA in healthy donors. As for the study in general: Roughly 85 million unique TCRs from HLA-typed donors made up an early data release. The study, taken as a whole, reports: TCR beta chain V- and J-gene trimming was linked, in a later analysis, to a missense variant in DCLRE1C. Many donors carried some public TCRs, although rarity characterized most TCR sequences.

Both 60 Vbeta primers and 13 Jbeta primers went into the PCR. Repertoires were generated with immunoSEQ multiplex PCR, while TCRdb's copy carries only in-frame clones and drops some. The repertoire holds fewer than 200,000 clones, with approximately 78% as singletons. Germline V gene data show CDR1 as MNHNS and CDR2 as SASEGT. V was cut by 4 bases and J by 6 bases, with 9 bases left in between. This CDR3 spans 12 amino acids. Details on this clone: What it binds is not known.

The receptor was isolated from a woman aged 18-29 years in good health and CMV-seronegative. V usage is TRBV6-1 and J usage is TRBJ1-2, with a weak D call TRBD1 (6 bases). Specimen: PBMCs. The CDR3 region has the DNA TGTGCCAGCAGTGCCCAGGGGAATGGCTACACCTTC. The encoded protein is CASSAQGNGYTF.